A single sample gave rise to the 3 T cell receptor beta chains below, sequenced in a study of control samples from healthy donors and cancer patients. Produced via immunoSEQ multiplex PCR; TCRdb's table is partial and in-frame only. This table holds roughly 190,000 clones, about 90% found once. Material for sequencing was blood. The receptors were gathered from a man in his thirties or forties in good health.

The genes are TRBV4-1 and TRBJ1-1; TRBD1 aligns across 9 bases. This CDR3 is 14 amino acids long. After removal of 4 bases from V and 2 bases from J, the junction contained 2 bases not matched to a gene. CDR1 and CDR2 (germline): MGHRA, YSYEKL. The CDR3: CASSRTGANTEAFF. The CDR3 bases are TGCGCCAGCAGCCGGACAGGGGCTAACACTGAAGCTTTCTTT.

The chain uses TRBV5-3 and TRBJ1-2; D not certain. TRBV5-3 is an open reading frame whose function is uncertain. The V end was cut by 3 bases, the J end by 8 bases, with 17 bases between. CDR3 length: 14 residues. CDR3 nucleotide sequence: TGTGCCAGAAGCTGCCCGGACCCCGCGGGAGGCTACACCTTC. Its translation: CARSCPDPAGGYTF.

V gene TRBV19 combines with J gene TRBJ1-1; D is undetermined. CDR3 length: 14 residues. The germline CDR1 and CDR2 sequences are LNHDA and SQIVND (reference sequence). Trimming cost V 0 bases and J 6 bases, with 11 bases left between them. The CDR3 sequence is CASSIDPRTSEAFF. The CDR3 bases are TGTGCCAGTAGTATAGACCCCAGGACGTCTGAAGCTTTCTTT.